This is a list of T cell receptor beta chains from one sample in a study of shared clonotypes between healthy human individuals. Sequencing was performed with immunoSEQ multiplex PCR; in TCRdb, only in-frame clones are kept and a portion is missing. The sample shows about 560,000 clones, roughly 72% of them seen only once. Sequenced: PBMCs. The receptors stem from a middle-aged woman in good health. Some clones in this sample may be carry-over from other donors' samples. The conserved cysteine and the conserved F or W are not part of the CDR3 here.

CDR3 | J | V
ASSLRGQHLYSNQPQH | TRBJ1-5 | TRBV28
ASSKDRNYGYT | TRBJ1-2 | TRBV21-1
ASSLGSVQETQY | TRBJ2-5 | TRBV11-2
ASSQDLRLEGI | TRBJ2-1 | TRBV4-2
ASSLLGADEQY | TRBJ2-7 | TRBV28
ASSPRGAWTEAF | TRBJ1-1 | TRBV5-6
ASKRVRTDTQY | TRBJ2-3 | TRBV6-1
ASSRNNNEQF | TRBJ2-1 | TRBV5-4
ASSQKDGTGGYEQY | TRBJ2-7 | TRBV4-2
ASSRDFVASGANVLT | TRBJ2-6 | TRBV7-7
ASSRGQLYGYT | TRBJ1-2 | TRBV4-3
ASSAGGVNTEAF | TRBJ1-1 | TRBV19
ASSLLGYEQY | TRBJ2-7 | TRBV5-1
ASSLGDHITDTQY | TRBJ2-3 | TRBV7-3
SVETGSGPQH | TRBJ1-5 | TRBV29-1
ATSRDGGRTDTQY | TRBJ2-3 | TRBV15
ASSLWLAGVGDTQY | TRBJ2-3 | TRBV5-6
ASSFGTAAGNTEAF | TRBJ1-1 | TRBV7-8
ASTGQASHSGNTIY | TRBJ1-3 | TRBV2
ASSPSGGSTDTQY | TRBJ2-3 | TRBV18
ASSPMMSTDTQY | TRBJ2-3 | TRBV5-4
ASSLRTGGNTEAF | TRBJ1-1 | TRBV7-9
ASSKSRTSGRAYNEQF | TRBJ2-1 | TRBV21-1
SVEETGGNTEAF | TRBJ1-1 | TRBV29-1
ASSRTGTENTYEQY | TRBJ2-7 | TRBV18
ASSYSREGEAF | TRBJ1-1 | TRBV6-6
ASSLVRGLGNTEAF | TRBJ1-1 | TRBV5-1
ASSSNDRTGGYT | TRBJ1-2 | TRBV6-1
AISEPDRVRYEQY | TRBJ2-7 | TRBV10-3
ASSFQGSSSGADTQY | TRBJ2-3 | TRBV7-3
SVDSGGTGEQF | TRBJ2-1 | TRBV29-1
SVERGFPENTEAF | TRBJ1-1 | TRBV29-1
ASSSLRPGLVSEKLF | TRBJ1-4 | TRBV11-2
ASSLAGTSYEQY | TRBJ2-7 | TRBV7-2
ARSLFTGENTEAF | TRBJ1-1 | TRBV5-3